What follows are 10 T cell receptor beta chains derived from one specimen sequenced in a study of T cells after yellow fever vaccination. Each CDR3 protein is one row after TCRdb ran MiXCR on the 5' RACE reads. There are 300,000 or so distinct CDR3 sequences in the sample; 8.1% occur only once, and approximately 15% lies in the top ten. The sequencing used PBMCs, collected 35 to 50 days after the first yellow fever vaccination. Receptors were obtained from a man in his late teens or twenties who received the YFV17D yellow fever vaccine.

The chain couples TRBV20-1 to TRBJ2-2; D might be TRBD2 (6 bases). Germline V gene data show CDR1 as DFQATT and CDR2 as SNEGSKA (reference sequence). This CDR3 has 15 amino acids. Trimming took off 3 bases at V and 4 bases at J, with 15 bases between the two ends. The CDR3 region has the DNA TGCAGTGCTAGGCGGGGTGGGGCCCCCACCGGGGAGCTGTTTTTT. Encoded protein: CSARRGGAPTGELFF.

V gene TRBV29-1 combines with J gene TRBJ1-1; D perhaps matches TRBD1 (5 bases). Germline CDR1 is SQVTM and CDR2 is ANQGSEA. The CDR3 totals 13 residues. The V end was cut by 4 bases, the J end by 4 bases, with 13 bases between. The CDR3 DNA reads TGCAGCGTTGCCGAGGGGAGAGGCACTGAAGCTTTCTTT. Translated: CSVAEGRGTEAFF.

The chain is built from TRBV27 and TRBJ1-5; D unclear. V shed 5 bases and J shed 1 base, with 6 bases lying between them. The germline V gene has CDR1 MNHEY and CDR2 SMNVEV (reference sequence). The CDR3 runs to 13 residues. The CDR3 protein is CASSTRSNQPQHF. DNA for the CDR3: TGTGCCAGCAGTACTAGGAGCAATCAGCCCCAGCATTTT.

The CDR3 bases are TGTGCCAGCAGCCGAACAGGGGAGGAGGATCAGCCCCAGCATTTT. Protein product: CASSRTGEEDQPQHF. The chain has TRBV5-5 and TRBJ1-5; 7 bases line up with TRBD1. This CDR3 comprises 15 residues. The J segment lost 5 bases and the V segment lost 4 bases, leaving 9 bases of the junction unmatched. Germline CDR1 reads SGHKS; CDR2 reads YYEKEE (reference sequence).

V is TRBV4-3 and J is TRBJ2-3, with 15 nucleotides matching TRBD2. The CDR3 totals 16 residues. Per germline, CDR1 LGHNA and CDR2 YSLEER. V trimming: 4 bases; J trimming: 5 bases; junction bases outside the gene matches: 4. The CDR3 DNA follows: TGCGCCAGCAGCCCCCGGACTAGCGGGGGGGTAGATACGCAGTATTTT. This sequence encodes CASSPRTSGGVDTQYF.

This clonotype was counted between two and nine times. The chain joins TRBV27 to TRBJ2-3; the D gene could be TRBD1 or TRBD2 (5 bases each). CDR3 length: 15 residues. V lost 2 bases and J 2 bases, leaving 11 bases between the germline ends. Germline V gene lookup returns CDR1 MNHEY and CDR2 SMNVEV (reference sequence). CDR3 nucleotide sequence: TGTGCCAGCAGTTTACAAGGGACCCACACAGATACGCAGTATTTT. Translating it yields CASSLQGTHTDTQYF.

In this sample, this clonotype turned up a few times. The CDR3 region is CASSQDLGTSQPQHF. CDR3 DNA sequence: TGCGCCAGCAGCCAAGATCTCGGCACATCCCAGCCCCAGCATTTT. The chain is built from TRBV4-3 and TRBJ1-5, with no clear D. The CDR3 contains 15 residues. CDR1 and CDR2 from the germline V gene are LGHNA and YSLEER. The V gene lost 0 bases and the J gene lost 7 bases, with 13 bases spanning the gap.

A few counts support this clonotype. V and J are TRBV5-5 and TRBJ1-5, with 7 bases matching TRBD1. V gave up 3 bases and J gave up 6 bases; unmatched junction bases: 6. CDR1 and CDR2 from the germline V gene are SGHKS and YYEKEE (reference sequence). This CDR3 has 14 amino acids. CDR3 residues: CASSSQGVGQPQHF. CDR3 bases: TGTGCCAGCAGCTCGCAGGGGGTGGGTCAGCCCCAGCATTTT.

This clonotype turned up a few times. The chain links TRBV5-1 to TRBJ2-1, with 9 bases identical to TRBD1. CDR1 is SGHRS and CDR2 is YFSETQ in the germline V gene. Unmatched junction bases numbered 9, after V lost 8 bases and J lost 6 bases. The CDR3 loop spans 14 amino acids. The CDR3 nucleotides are TGCGCCAGTACACCGGGACAGGGTCCCAATGAGCAGTTCTTC. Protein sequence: CASTPGQGPNEQFF. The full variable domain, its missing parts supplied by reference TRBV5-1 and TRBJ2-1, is KAGVTQTPRYLIKTRGQQVTLSCSPISGHRSVSWYQQTPGQGLQFLFEYFSETQRNKGNFPGRFSGRQFSNSRSEMNVSTLELGDSALYLCASTPGQGPNEQFFGPGTRLTVL.

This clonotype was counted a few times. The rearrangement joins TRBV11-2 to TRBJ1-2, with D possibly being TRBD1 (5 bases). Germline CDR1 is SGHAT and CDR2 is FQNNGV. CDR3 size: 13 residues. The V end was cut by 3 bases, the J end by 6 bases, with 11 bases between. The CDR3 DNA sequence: TGTGCCAGCAGCTTGGTCAGGGAAAATGGCTACACCTTC. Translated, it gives CASSLVRENGYTF.